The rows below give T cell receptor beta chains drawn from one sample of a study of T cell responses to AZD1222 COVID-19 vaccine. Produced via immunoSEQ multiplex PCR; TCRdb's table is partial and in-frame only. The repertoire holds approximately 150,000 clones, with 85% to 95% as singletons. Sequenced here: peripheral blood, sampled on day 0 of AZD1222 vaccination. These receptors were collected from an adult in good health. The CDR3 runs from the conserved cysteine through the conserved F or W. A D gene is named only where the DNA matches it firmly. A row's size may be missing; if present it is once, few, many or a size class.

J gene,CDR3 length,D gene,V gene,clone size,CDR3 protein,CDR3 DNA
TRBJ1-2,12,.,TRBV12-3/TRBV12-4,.,CASSLDGNGYTF,TGTGCCAGCAGTTTAGATGGGAATGGCTACACCTTC
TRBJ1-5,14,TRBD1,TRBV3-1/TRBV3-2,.,CASSQGTGLKPQHF,TGTGCCAGCAGCCAAGGGACAGGGTTGAAGCCCCAGCATTTT
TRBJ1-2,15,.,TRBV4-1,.,CASSQDKGIYYGYTF,TGCGCCAGCAGCCAAGATAAGGGCATTTACTATGGCTACACCTTC
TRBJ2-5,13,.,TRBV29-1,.,CSVVGTGQETQYF,TGCAGCGTTGTCGGTACGGGACAAGAGACCCAGTACTTC
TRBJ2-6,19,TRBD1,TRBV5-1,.,CASSLEWDRGTAGANVLTF,TGCGCCAGCAGCTTGGAATGGGACAGGGGTACAGCTGGGGCCAACGTCCTGACTTTC
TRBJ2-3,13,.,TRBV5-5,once,CASRAGRADTQYF,TGTGCCAGCAGGGCCGGCCGGGCAGATACGCAGTATTTT
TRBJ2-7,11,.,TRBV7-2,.,CASSVRGEQYF,TGTGCCAGCAGCGTGAGGGGCGAGCAGTACTTC
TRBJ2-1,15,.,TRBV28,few,CASSLGGADHNEQFF,TGTGCCAGCAGTTTAGGGGGGGCCGACCACAATGAGCAGTTCTTC
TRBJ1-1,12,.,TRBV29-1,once,CSVEFGTGEAFF,TGCAGCGTTGAATTCGGGACCGGTGAAGCTTTCTTT
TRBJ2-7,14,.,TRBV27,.,CASRYGQGSYEQYF,TGTGCCAGCAGGTATGGGCAGGGATCCTACGAGCAGTACTTC
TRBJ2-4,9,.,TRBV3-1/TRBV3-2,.,CASSHGGHF,TGTGCCAGCAGCCACGGGGGGCACTTC
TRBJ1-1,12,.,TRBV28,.,CASSLRQFEAFF,TGTGCCAGCAGTTTGAGACAGTTTGAAGCTTTCTTT
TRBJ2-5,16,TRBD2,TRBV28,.,CASSSPLAGGRETQYF,TGTGCCAGCAGTTCACCCCTAGCGGGAGGGCGAGAGACCCAGTACTTC
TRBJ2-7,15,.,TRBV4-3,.,CASSQDRGPESEQYF,TGCGCCAGCAGCCAAGATCGGGGCCCTGAGAGCGAGCAGTACTTC
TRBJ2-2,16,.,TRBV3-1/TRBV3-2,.,CASSQGDGLSGGELFF,TGTGCCAGCAGCCAAGGGGACGGACTCTCCGGCGGGGAGCTGTTTTTT
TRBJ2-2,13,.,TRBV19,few,CASTGLYTGELFF,TGTGCCAGTACAGGGCTTTACACCGGGGAGCTGTTTTTT
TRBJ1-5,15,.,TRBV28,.,CASRMGHFSNQPQHF,TGTGCCAGCAGGATGGGGCATTTTAGCAATCAGCCCCAGCATTTT
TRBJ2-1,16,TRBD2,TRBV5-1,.,CASSLGGTSGVDEQFF,TGCGCCAGCAGCTTGGGTGGGACTAGCGGGGTCGATGAGCAGTTCTTC
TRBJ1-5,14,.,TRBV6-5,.,CASSTGNGNQPQHF,TGTGCCAGCAGTACGGGGAATGGCAATCAGCCCCAGCATTTT
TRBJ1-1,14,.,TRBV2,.,CASSEKTGNTEAFF,TGTGCCAGCAGCGAAAAGACAGGGAACACTGAAGCTTTCTTT
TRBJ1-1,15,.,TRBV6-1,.,CASSEGAGAGTEAFF,TGTGCCAGCAGTGAAGGGGCGGGCGCGGGGACTGAAGCTTTCTTT
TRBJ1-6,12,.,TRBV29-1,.,CSVEGQGRPLHF,TGCAGCGTTGAGGGCCAGGGTAGGCCCCTCCACTTT
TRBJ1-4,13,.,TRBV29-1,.,CSVQGATNEKLFF,TGCAGCGTGCAGGGTGCAACTAATGAAAAACTGTTTTTT
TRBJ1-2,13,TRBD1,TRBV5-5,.,CASSFSGQGHILF,TGTGCCAGCAGCTTCTCCGGACAGGGACACATACTCTTC
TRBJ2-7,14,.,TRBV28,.,CASSPPVGSYEQYF,TGTGCCAGCAGTCCCCCTGTCGGTTCGTACGAGCAGTACTTC
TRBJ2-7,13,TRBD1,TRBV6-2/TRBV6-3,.,CASSYEATGNQYF,TGTGCCAGCAGTTACGAGGCGACAGGGAACCAGTACTTC
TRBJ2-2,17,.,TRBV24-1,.,CATSDLLVKTNTGELFF,TGTGCCACCAGTGATTTGTTAGTAAAGACGAACACCGGGGAGCTGTTTTTT
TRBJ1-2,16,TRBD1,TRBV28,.,CASSFEGQGDVYGYTF,TGTGCCAGCAGTTTTGAAGGTCAGGGGGATGTCTATGGCTACACCTTC
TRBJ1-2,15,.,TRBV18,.,CASSPEITGYYGYTF,TGTGCCAGCTCACCAGAAATAACAGGGTACTATGGCTACACCTTC
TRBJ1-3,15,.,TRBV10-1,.,CASRGRGSSGNTIYF,TGCGCCAGTCGGGGGAGGGGGAGCTCTGGAAACACCATATATTTT
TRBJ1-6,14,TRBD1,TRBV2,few,CASRETGDNSPLHF,TGTGCCAGCAGGGAAACAGGGGACAATTCACCCCTCCACTTT
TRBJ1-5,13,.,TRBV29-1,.,CSVEVHSNQPQHF,TGCAGCGTTGAAGTCCATAGCAATCAGCCCCAGCATTTT
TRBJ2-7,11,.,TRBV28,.,CASADSYEQYF,TGTGCCAGCGCGGACAGCTACGAGCAGTACTTC
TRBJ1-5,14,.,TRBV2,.,CASSAGFGFQPQHF,TGTGCCAGCAGTGCAGGTTTCGGATTTCAGCCCCAGCATTTT
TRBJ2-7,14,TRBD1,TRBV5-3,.,CARSLGQGWHEQYF,TGTGCCAGAAGCTTGGGACAGGGCTGGCACGAGCAGTACTTC
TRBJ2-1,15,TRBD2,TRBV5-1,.,CASSLTSGGTNEQFF,TGCGCCAGCAGCCTAACTAGCGGGGGGACCAATGAGCAGTTCTTC
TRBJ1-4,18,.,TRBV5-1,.,CASSLDLLPEGTNEKLFF,TGCGCCAGCAGCTTGGATCTCCTACCGGAGGGCACTAATGAAAAACTGTTTTTT
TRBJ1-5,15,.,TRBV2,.,CASSEGWGSNQPQHF,TGTGCCAGCAGTGAGGGGTGGGGGAGCAATCAGCCCCAGCATTTT
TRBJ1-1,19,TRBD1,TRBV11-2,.,CASRKPGGTTGTRYTEAFF,TGTGCCAGCAGAAAACCAGGGGGGACAACCGGGACAAGGTACACTGAAGCTTTCTTT
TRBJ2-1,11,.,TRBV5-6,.,CASSQELEQFF,TGTGCCAGCAGCCAGGAGTTGGAGCAGTTCTTC
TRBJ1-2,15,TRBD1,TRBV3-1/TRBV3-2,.,CASSPVGTANYGYTF,TGTGCCAGCAGCCCCGTAGGGACAGCTAACTATGGCTACACCTTC
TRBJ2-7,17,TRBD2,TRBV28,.,CASSFTRLAPHVYEQYF,TGTGCCAGCAGTTTCACAAGACTAGCACCCCACGTCTACGAGCAGTACTTC
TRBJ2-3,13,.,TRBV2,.,CASSALHGGTQYF,TGTGCCAGCAGTGCGCTACATGGTGGAACGCAGTATTTT
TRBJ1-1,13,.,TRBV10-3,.,CAISGDRGTEAFF,TGTGCCATCAGTGGTGACCGGGGGACTGAAGCTTTCTTT
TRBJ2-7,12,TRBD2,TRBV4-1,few,CASGGGYYEQYF,TGCGCCAGCGGCGGGGGGTACTACGAGCAGTACTTC